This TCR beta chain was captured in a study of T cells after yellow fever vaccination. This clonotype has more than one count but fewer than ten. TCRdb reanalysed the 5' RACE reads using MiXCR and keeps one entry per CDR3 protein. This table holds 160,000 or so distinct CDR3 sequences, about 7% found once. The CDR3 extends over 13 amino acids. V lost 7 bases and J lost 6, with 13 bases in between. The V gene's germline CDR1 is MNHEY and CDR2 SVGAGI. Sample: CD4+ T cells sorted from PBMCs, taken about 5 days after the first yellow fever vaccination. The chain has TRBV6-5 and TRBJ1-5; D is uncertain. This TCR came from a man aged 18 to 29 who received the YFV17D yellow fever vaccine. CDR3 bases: TGTGCCAGCATGGTAACTCTAGGTCAGCCCCAGCATTTT. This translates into CASMVTLGQPQHF.